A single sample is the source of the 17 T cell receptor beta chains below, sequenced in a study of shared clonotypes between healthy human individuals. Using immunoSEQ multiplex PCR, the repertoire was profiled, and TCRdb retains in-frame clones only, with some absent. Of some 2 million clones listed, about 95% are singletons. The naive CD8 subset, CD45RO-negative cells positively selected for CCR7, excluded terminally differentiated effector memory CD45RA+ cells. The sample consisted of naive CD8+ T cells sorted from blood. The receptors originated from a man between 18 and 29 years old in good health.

CDR3: CASSQALPAGSYNEQFF. CDR3 in DNA: TGCGCCAGCAGCCAAGCTCTTCCTGCGGGATCCTACAATGAGCAGTTCTTC. The rearrangement uses TRBV4-3 and TRBJ2-1; maybe TRBD2 (6 bases). Germline loops: CDR1 LGHNA, CDR2 YSLEER. V lost 1 base and J lost 1, with 14 bases in between. The CDR3 contains 17 residues.

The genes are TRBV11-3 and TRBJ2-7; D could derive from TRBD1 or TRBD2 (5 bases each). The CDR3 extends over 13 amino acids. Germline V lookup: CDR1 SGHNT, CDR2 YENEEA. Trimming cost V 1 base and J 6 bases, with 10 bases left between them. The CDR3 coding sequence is TGTGCCAGCAGCTTAGCGCCAGGGAGCGAGCAGTACTTC. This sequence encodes CASSLAPGSEQYF.

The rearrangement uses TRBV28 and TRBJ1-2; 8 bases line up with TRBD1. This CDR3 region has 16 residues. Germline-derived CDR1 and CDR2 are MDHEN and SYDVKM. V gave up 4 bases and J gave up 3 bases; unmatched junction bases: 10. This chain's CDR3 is CASSSGRETGDYGYTF. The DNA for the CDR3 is TGTGCCAGCAGTTCGGGGCGGGAGACAGGGGACTATGGCTACACCTTC.

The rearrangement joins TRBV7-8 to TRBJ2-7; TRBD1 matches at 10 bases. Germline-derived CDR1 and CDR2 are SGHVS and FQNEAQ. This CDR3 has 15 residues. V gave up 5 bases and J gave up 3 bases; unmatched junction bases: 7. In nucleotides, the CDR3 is TGTGCCAGCAGCCAGTTCGGGACAGGGGTCTACGAGCAGTACTTC. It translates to CASSQFGTGVYEQYF.

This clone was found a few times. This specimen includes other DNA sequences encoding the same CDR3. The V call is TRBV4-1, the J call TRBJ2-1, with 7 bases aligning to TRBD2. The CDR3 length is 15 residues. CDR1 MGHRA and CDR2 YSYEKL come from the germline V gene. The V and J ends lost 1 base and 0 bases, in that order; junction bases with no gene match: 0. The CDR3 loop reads CASSQVAGSYNEQFF. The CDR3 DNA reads TGCGCCAGCAGCCAAGTAGCGGGCTCCTACAATGAGCAGTTCTTC.

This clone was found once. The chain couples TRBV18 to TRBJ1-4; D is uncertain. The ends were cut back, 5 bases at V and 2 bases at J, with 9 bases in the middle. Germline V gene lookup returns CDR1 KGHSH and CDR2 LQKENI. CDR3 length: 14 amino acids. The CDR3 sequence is CASSIASTNEKLFF. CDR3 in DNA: TGTGCCAGCTCAATCGCGTCGACTAATGAAAAACTGTTTTTT.

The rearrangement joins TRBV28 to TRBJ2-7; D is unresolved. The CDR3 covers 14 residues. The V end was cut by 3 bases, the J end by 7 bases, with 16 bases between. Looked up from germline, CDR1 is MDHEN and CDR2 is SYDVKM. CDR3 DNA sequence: TGTGCCAGCAGTTTGGTTGGCCTTGCGCCGGAGCAGTACTTC. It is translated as CASSLVGLAPEQYF.

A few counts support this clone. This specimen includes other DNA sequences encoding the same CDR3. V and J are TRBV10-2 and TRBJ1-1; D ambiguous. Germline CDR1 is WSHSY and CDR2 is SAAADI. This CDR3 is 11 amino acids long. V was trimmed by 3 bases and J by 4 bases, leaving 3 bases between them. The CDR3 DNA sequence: TGCGCCAGCAGTGAAAGCACTGAAGCTTTCTTT. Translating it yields CASSESTEAFF.

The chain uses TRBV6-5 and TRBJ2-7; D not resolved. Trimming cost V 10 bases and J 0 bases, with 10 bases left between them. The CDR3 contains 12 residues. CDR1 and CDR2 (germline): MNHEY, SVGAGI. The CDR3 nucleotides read TGTGCCACCCTCACTCCCTCCTACGAGCAGTACTTC. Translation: CATLTPSYEQYF.

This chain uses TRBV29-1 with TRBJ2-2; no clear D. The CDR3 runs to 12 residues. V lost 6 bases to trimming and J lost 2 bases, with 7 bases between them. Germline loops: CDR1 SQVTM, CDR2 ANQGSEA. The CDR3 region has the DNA TGCAGCGTACCGACTAACACCGGGGAGCTGTTTTTT. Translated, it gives CSVPTNTGELFF.

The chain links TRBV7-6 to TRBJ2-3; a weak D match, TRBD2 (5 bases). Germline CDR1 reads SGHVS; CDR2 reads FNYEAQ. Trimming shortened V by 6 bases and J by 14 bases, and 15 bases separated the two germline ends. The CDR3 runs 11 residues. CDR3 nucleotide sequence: TGTGCCAGCAGTTCTCTTACGGGGTTGTATTTT. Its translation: CASSSLTGLYF.

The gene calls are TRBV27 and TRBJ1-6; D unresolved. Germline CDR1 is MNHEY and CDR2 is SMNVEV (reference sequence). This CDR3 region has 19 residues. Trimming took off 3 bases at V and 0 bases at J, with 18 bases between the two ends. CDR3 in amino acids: CASSFSDGISSSYNSPLHF. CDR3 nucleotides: TGTGCCAGCAGTTTCTCCGACGGGATCTCGAGCTCCTATAATTCACCCCTCCACTTT.

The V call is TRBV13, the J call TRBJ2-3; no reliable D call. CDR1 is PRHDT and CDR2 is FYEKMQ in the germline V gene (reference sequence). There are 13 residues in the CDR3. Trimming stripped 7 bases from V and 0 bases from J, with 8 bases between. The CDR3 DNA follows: TGTGCCAGCATTAAGGAGAGCACAGATACGCAGTATTTT. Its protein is CASIKESTDTQYF.

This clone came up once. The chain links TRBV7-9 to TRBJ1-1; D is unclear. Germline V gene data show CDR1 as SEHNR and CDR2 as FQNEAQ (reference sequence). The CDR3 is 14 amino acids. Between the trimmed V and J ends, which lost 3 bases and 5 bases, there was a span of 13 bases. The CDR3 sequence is CASSFVHSGTEAFF. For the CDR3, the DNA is TGTGCCAGCAGCTTCGTACATTCTGGAACTGAAGCTTTCTTT.

CDR3 sequence: CASSLDSSITYEQYF. The CDR3 coding sequence is TGTGCCAGCAGTCTGGACAGCTCAATAACCTACGAGCAGTACTTC. V and J are TRBV5-4 and TRBJ2-7; maybe TRBD1 (6 bases). V lost 5 bases, J lost 2 bases, and 17 bases lay in between. Germline CDR1 SGHNT, CDR2 YYREEE (reference sequence). The CDR3 covers 15 residues.

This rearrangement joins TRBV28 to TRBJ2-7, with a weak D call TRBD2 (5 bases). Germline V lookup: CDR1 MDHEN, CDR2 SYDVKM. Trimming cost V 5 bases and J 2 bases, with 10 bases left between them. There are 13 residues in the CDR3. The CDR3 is CASSATGAYEQYF. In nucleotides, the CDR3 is TGTGCCAGCAGTGCTACCGGGGCCTACGAGCAGTACTTC.

The CDR3 DNA sequence: TGCGCCAGCAGCCAAGGAAACAATGAGCAGTTCTTC. It is translated as CASSQGNNEQFF. V is TRBV4-1 and J is TRBJ2-1; D is unclear. Germline V CDR1 and CDR2: MGHRA, YSYEKL. Trimming left V 1 base short and J 5 bases short, with 3 bases between. This CDR3 has 12 residues.